This T cell receptor (beta chain) is drawn from a study of spatial heterogeneity in lung cancer. Study in general: Detection consistently yielded more beta chains than alpha chains. Study-wide points: At tumor resection, ubiquitous expanded TCRs were detected in blood more often than later.

This clonotype was counted between two and nine times. Its cognate antigen is unknown. CDR3 length: 15 residues. The V gene end was trimmed by 5 bases and the J gene end by 3 bases; junction bases not matched to a gene: 2. The germline V gene encodes CDR1 SGHVS and CDR2 FNYEAQ. All TCR cDNA molecules were individually tagged with a unique molecular identifier. TCRdb analysed the 5' RACE reads with MiXCR anew, one entry per CDR3 protein. This table holds 60,000 to 90,000 distinct CDR3 sequences, 13% found once. Time point reported: sample taken at primary tumor resection. Whole RNA obtained from tumor, nontumor lung or frozen PBMC underwent sequencing without sorting. The donors, roughly 70 patients with untreated early-stage non-small cell lung cancer, provided the samples.

Sequencing used PBMCs, obtained at surgery. V is TRBV7-6 and J is TRBJ2-1; 12 bases map to TRBD2. This TCR derives from a male donor with early-stage non-small cell lung cancer. This CDR3 reads CASSPTSGSYNEQFF. The CDR3 region has the DNA TGTGCCAGCAGCCCGACTAGCGGGAGCTACAATGAGCAGTTCTTC.